This T cell receptor beta chain is drawn from a study of shared clonotypes between healthy human individuals. Study-wide findings and caveats: Of the naive CD4 clonotypes, around 5% were shared across several donors.

A word on this clone: Its antigen is not known.

The protocol was immunoSEQ multiplex PCR, while the TCRdb copy is restricted to in-frame clones and leaves out a portion. The sample carries hundreds of thousands of clones, about three quarters recorded once. Germline V gene sequence: CDR1 LNHDA, CDR2 SQIVND (reference sequence). This CDR3 spans 15 amino acids. J was trimmed by 9 bases and V by 4 bases; bases with no gene match: 8. Recent vaccinations or acute infections were absent in the healthy HIV-negative adult donors. The sample taken for sequencing was memory CD4+ T cells sorted from blood. Subset: CD45RA-negative fraction. The receptor was derived from a woman aged 30 to 39 in good health. The chain links TRBV19 to TRBJ2-1; 11 bases are a match to TRBD2. Here the CDR3 DNA reads TGTGCCAGTAGTAGGTTTAGCGGGAGGGCCGCTGAGCAGTTCTTC. This gives the protein CASSRFSGRAAEQFF.